These 10 T cell receptor beta chains came from one sample sequenced in a study of blood T cell repertoires in COVID-19 (dated by TCRdb to the early 2020s). Libraries were prepared through the immunoSEQ multiplex PCR assay. TCRdb carries this immuneACCESS record with in-frame sequences only. Its versions omit some clonotypes, under half of them owing to an unresolved V gene in the studies checked, with the rest unexplained. For this sample there are roughly 330,000 clones; 70% to 90% appear just once. Under 5.5% of the sample rests with the top ten. Specimen: PBMCs or T cells enriched from blood (not recorded which). The receptors shown here come from a woman younger than 45 who had recovered from COVID-19.

CDR3 nucleotides: TGCGCCAGCAGCATAACAGGGTCGGGGGAGACCCAGTACTTC. It is translated as CASSITGSGETQYF. The V gene is TRBV5-1, the J gene TRBJ2-5, with D possibly TRBD1 on 6 matching bases. The CDR3 runs 14 residues. Trimming removed 4 bases from V and 5 bases from J, with 15 bases in between. The germline gives CDR1 SGHRS, CDR2 YFSETQ.

This chain connects TRBV27 to TRBJ1-6; 7 bases agree with TRBD1. V shed 7 bases and J 10 bases; nucleotides not matched to a gene: 10. The CDR3 runs to 14 residues. Germline V gene lookup returns CDR1 MNHEY and CDR2 SMNVEV (reference sequence). CDR3 loop: CASKGAGGFSPLHF. The DNA for the CDR3 is TGTGCCAGCAAGGGGGCCGGTGGGTTCTCACCCCTCCACTTT.

The chain carries TRBV4-2 and TRBJ2-5; possibly TRBD1 for D (6 bases). Looked up from germline, CDR1 is LGHNA and CDR2 is YNFKEQ. V shed 3 bases and J shed 4 bases, with 15 bases lying between them. The CDR3 extends over 15 amino acids. CDR3 loop: CASSHLTGSRETQYF. CDR3 DNA: TGTGCCAGCAGCCACTTGACAGGCTCTCGAGAGACCCAGTACTTC.

Here the CDR3 reads CASSVQADGELFF. The CDR3 coding sequence is TGTGCCAGCAGCGTCCAGGCCGACGGGGAGCTGTTTTTT. The chain is built from TRBV7-6 and TRBJ2-2, with unresolved D. The CDR3 contains 13 residues. Trimming shortened V by 5 bases and J by 7 bases, and 11 bases separated the two germline ends. The germline CDR1 and CDR2 sequences are SGHVS and FNYEAQ.

V gene TRBV19 combines with J gene TRBJ1-2; 10 bases align to TRBD1. The V and J ends lost 7 bases and 6 bases, in that order; junction bases with no gene match: 5. The CDR3 loop spans 13 amino acids. Germline assignment: CDR1 LNHDA and CDR2 SQIVND (reference sequence). In DNA, the CDR3 is TGTGCCAGTACCGAGGACAGGGGGGATGGCTACACCTTC. Encoded protein: CASTEDRGDGYTF.

V and J are TRBV5-4 and TRBJ2-5; the match to TRBD1 covers 8 bases. The J segment lost 5 bases and the V segment lost 0 bases, leaving 0 bases of the junction unmatched. The germline CDR1 and CDR2 sequences are SGHNT and YYREEE (reference sequence). This CDR3 comprises 13 residues. The CDR3: CASSLDRGETQYF. CDR3 in DNA: TGTGCCAGCAGCTTGGACAGGGGGGAGACCCAGTACTTC.

This clone was detected a few times. CDR3 coding DNA: TGTGCCAGCAGCTTAGACCCAGGCATTGGTGGCACAGATACGCAGTATTTT. Amino acid sequence: CASSLDPGIGGTDTQYF. The rearrangement links TRBV7-2 to TRBJ2-3, with no clear D. V was pared by 1 base and J by 1 base, with 15 bases between. CDR3 length equals 17 residues. Germline values: CDR1 SGHTA, CDR2 FQGNSA.

On this clone itself: A junction boundary mismatches the germline segment, possibly from a read error. The V and J genes are TRBV7-8 and TRBJ2-7, with TRBD1 matching 8 bases. Germline values: CDR1 SGHVS, CDR2 FQNEAQ. The CDR3 spans 15 residues. CDR3 loop: CASSDYRGTSDEQYF. For the CDR3, the DNA is TGTGCCAGCAGCGACTACAGGGGGACCTCCGACGAGCAGTACTTC.

The chain uses TRBV24-1 and TRBJ1-2; D is undetermined. The CDR3 extends over 16 amino acids. CDR1 is KGHDR, CDR2 SFDVKD, per germline. V shed 4 bases and J shed 6 bases, with 20 bases lying between them. CDR3: CATSDPRTPYYDGYTF. DNA of the CDR3: TGTGCCACCAGTGACCCTAGGACTCCCTATTACGATGGCTACACCTTC.

V gene TRBV20-1 combines with J gene TRBJ2-3, with TRBD1 identical over 7 bases. V shed 3 bases and J 6 bases; nucleotides not matched to a gene: 6. The CDR3 loop spans 13 amino acids. The germline CDR1 and CDR2 sequences are DFQATT and SNEGSKA (reference sequence). Written as DNA, the CDR3 is TGCAGTGCTAGTAGACCGGACAGGGATACGCAGTATTTT. Translating gives CSASRPDRDTQYF.